Sequencing of this TCR beta chain was carried out in a study of T cell repertoires in cytomegalovirus infection. Study-wide results and limits: Based on cumulative public TCR beta family frequency, carriers of CMV plus the relevant HLA were identified.

In its sample, this clonotype was seen a few times. Its antigen is still unknown. Germline assignment: CDR1 DFQATT and CDR2 SNEGSKA (reference sequence). This CDR3 region has 15 residues. Trimming removed 0 bases at V and 6 bases at J, with 16 bases between. TCRdb analysed the reads with MiXCR anew, one entry per CDR3 protein. The table records approximately 500,000 distinct CDR3 sequences, 16% of them present only once. V is TRBV20-1 and J is TRBJ2-3; D possibly uses TRBD1 or TRBD2 (7 bases each). The source of this sequence is a human donor in good health (CMV status not recorded). Some clones in this sample may be carry-over from other donors' samples. The sequencing sample was made of CD8+ T cells from PBMCs. The CDR3 bases are TGCAGTGCTAGAGACAGGGGGGGCCCCCTCGATACGCAGTATTTT. Its protein is CSARDRGGPLDTQYF.